These T cell receptor beta chains were read from a single sample in a study of tumor-infiltrating lymphocytes in glioblastoma multiforme. TCRdb called the multiplex PCR reads again in MiXCR, with one record for every CDR3 protein. The table lists about 13,000 distinct CDR3 sequences, over 60% of them singletons. The sample consisted of brain tumor tissue. These receptors came from a male donor with glioblastoma. Both conserved end residues are part of each CDR3. The order of the fields is J gene, D gene, V gene, clone size, CDR3 protein, CDR3 DNA. The D gene is left open where the match is weak. Clone size appears in some rows only: once, few, many, or a class for an expanded clone.

J: TRBJ2-7
D: TRBD2
V: TRBV6-2/TRBV6-3
size: -
CDR3: CASRLGASGYEQYF
DNA: TGTGCCAGCAGGCTTGGGGCTAGCGGTTACGAGCAGTACTTC

J: TRBJ2-7
D: -
V: TRBV11-2
size: -
CDR3: CASRSRAYEQYF
DNA: TGTGCCAGCAGGTCACGAGCCTACGAGCAGTACTTC

J: TRBJ2-5
D: -
V: TRBV10-3
size: -
CDR3: CAISERAQETQYF
DNA: TGTGCCATCAGTGAACGGGCTCAAGAGACCCAGTACTTC

J: TRBJ2-1
D: -
V: TRBV11-2
size: -
CDR3: CASSLGLASEQSF
DNA: TGTGCCAGCAGCTTAGGGCTAGCGTCTGAGCAGTCCTTC

J: TRBJ2-3
D: -
V: TRBV5-1
size: large
CDR3: CASSQDRHTDTQYF
DNA: TGCGCCAGCAGCCAGGACCGACACACAGATACGCAGTATTTT

J: TRBJ1-1
D: TRBD1
V: TRBV6-6
size: -
CDR3: CASTGGTGAIRAFF
DNA: TGTGCCAGCACGGGGGGGACAGGGGCTATACGGGCTTTCTTT

J: TRBJ2-1
D: TRBD1
V: TRBV5-4
size: -
CDR3: CASSPGTATWGEQFF
DNA: TGTGCCAGCAGCCCCGGGACAGCGACCTGGGGTGAGCAGTTCTTC

J: TRBJ1-6
D: -
V: TRBV20-1
size: few
CDR3: CSTRGRGPLNSPLHF
DNA: TGCAGTACTAGAGGGCGGGGTCCCTTGAATTCACCCCTCCACTTT

J: TRBJ2-5
D: -
V: TRBV6-1
size: -
CDR3: CASNAGTNQETQYF
DNA: TGTGCCAGCAATGCAGGAACTAACCAAGAGACCCAGTACTTC

J: TRBJ2-3
D: -
V: TRBV20-1
size: once
CDR3: CSARLTDDSDTHYF
DNA: TGCAGTGCTAGACTAACCGACGACTCAGATACGCACTATTTT